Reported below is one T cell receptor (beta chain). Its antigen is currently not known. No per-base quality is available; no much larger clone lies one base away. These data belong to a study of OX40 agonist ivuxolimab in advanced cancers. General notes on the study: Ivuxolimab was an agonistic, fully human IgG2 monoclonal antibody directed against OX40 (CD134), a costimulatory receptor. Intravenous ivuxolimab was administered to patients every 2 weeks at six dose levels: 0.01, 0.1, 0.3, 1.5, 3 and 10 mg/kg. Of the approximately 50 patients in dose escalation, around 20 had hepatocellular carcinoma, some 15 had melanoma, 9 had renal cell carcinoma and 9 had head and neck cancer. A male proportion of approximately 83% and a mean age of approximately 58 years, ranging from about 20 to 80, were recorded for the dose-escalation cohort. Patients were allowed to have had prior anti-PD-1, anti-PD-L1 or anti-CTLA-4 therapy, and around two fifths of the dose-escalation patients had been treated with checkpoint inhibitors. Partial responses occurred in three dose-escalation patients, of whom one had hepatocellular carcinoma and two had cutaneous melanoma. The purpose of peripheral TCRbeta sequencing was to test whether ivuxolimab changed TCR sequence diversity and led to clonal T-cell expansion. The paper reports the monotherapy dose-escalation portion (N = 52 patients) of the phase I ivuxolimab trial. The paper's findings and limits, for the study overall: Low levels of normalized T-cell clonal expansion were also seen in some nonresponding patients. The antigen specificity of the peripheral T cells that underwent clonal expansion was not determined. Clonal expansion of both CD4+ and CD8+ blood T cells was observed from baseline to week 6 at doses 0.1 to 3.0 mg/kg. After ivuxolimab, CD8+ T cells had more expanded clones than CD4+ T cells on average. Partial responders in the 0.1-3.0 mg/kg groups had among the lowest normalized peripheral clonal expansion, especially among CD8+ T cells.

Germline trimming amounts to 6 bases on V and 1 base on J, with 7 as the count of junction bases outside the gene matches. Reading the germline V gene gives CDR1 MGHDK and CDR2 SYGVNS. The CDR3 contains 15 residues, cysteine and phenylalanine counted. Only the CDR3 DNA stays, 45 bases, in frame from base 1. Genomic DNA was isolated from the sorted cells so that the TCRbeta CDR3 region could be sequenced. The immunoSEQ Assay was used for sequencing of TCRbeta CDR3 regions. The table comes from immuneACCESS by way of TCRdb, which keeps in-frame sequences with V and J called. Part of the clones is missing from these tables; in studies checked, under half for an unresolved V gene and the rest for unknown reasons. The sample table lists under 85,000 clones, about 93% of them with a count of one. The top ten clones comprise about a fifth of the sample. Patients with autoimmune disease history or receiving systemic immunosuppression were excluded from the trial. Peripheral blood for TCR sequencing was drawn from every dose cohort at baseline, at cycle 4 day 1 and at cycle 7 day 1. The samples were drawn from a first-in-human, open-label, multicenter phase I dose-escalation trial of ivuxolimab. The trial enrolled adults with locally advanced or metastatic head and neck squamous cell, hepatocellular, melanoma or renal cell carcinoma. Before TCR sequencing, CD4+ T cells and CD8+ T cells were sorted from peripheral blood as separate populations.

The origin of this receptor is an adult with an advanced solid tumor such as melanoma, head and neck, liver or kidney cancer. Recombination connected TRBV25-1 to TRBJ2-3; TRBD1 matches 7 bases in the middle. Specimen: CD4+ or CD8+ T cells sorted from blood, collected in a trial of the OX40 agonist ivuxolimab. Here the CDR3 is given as CASSPQGIGTDTQYF. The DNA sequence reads TGTGCCAGCAGCCCACAGGGGATAGGCACAGATACGCAGTATTTT.